Reported below is one T cell receptor beta chain. This table comes from immunoSEQ multiplex PCR, and its TCRdb copy is limited to in-frame clones, with some not included. The sample has 250,000 to 300,000 clones, approximately 90% seen once; the top ten hold 15% to 18%. This CDR3 is built from 12 residues. Per the germline V gene, CDR1 is SNHLY and CDR2 is FYNNEI. Trimming shortened V by 3 bases and J by 7 bases, and 7 bases separated the two germline ends. These data originate in a study of blood T cell repertoires in COVID-19. Participant-reported clinical history was the basis for cohort assignment.

V usage is TRBV2 and J usage is TRBJ1-3; TRBD1 might be the D (5 bases). This TCR came from a man aged 18-30 years who had recovered from COVID-19. The sample was PBMCs or T cells enriched from blood (not recorded which). The CDR3 nucleotides read TGTGCCAGCAGTGACAGGGTCAACACCATATATTTT. It translates to CASSDRVNTIYF.